Each of the 32 T cell receptor beta chains below was sequenced from the same sample in a study. Via MiXCR, TCRdb re-called the 5' RACE reads, giving one row per CDR3 protein. The profile shows nearly 55,000 distinct CDR3 sequences, 17% of them singletons. Sequenced sample: naive CD4+ T cells sorted from blood. Noted subset: naive CD4+ T cells, CD4+CD45RA+CD25-. These receptors all come from a female donor with breast cancer.

This clonotype has more than one count but fewer than ten. This chain joins TRBV5-1 and TRBJ1-2, with D possibly TRBD1 on 6 matching bases. Per the germline V gene, CDR1 is SGHRS and CDR2 is YFSETQ. The CDR3 is 14 amino acids. With 0 bases removed from V and 3 bases from J, the gap between germline ends came to 9 bases. CDR3 bases: TGCGCCAGCAGCTTGGGGGGGGGCGACTATGGCTACACCTTC. Encoded protein: CASSLGGGDYGYTF.

This clonotype was detected many times. V usage is TRBV12-3 or TRBV12-4 and J usage is TRBJ1-2, with D possibly being TRBD1 (5 bases). The ends were cut back, 5 bases at V and 4 bases at J, with 11 bases in the middle. CDR3 length: 13 amino acids. CDR3 residues: CASSPGRAYGYTF. The CDR3 DNA reads as TGTGCCAGCAGTCCGGGACGGGCCTATGGCTACACCTTC.

Details on this clonotype: In this CDR3 the conserved last residue, phenylalanine or tryptophan, is missing, so a read error is likely. In DNA form, the CDR3 reads TGCGCCAGCAGCCAAGAGTGGGGAAGTGACTATGGCTACACCGTC. Translation gives CASSQEWGSDYGYTV. The J gene is TRBJ1-2, the V gene TRBV4-3; no clear D. Trimming left V 0 bases short and J 3 bases short, with 11 bases between. The length of the CDR3 is 15 residues. CDR1 and CDR2 from the germline V gene are LGHNA and YSLEER.

The chain links TRBV12-3 or TRBV12-4 to TRBJ2-1; D is perhaps TRBD2 (5 bases). This CDR3 has 11 residues. Trimming took off 6 bases at V and 8 bases at J, with 8 bases between the two ends. The CDR3 DNA reads as TGTGCCAGCAGCCGGCGGGATGAGCAGTTCTTC. It translates to CASSRRDEQFF.

This clonotype turned up a few times. This sequence joins TRBV5-1 and TRBJ1-1, with a possible D match to TRBD1 (5 bases). CDR1 is SGHRS and CDR2 is YFSETQ in the germline V gene. V gave up 0 bases and J gave up 0 bases, with 9 bases separating them. This CDR3 is 15 amino acids long. The DNA for the CDR3 is TGCGCCAGCAGCTTGGGGGGACTCCTGAACACTGAAGCTTTCTTT. Protein product: CASSLGGLLNTEAFF. Based on the CDR3 plus reference TRBV5-1 and TRBJ1-1, the full variable domain is KAGVTQTPRYLIKTRGQQVTLSCSPISGHRSVSWYQQTPGQGLQFLFEYFSETQRNKGNFPGRFSGRQFSNSRSEMNVSTLELGDSALYLCASSLGGLLNTEAFFGQGTRLTVV.

In its sample, this clonotype was seen many times. The chain employs TRBV20-1 and TRBJ2-7; 7 bases agree with TRBD1. Germline-derived CDR1 and CDR2 are DFQATT and SNEGSKA (reference sequence). The CDR3 spans 15 residues. Losses at the gene ends were 0 bases for V and 0 bases for J; bases not matched to a gene: 5. DNA for the CDR3: TGCAGTGCTAGAGAAAGGGACAGTCTCTCCTACGAGCAGTACTTC. Translation: CSARERDSLSYEQYF.

To note about this clonotype: A much larger clone differs from this one at a single base, so this may be a read error. The chain's CDR3 is CASNFTGGQGSLGTF. The CDR3 DNA reads as TGTGCCAGCAACTTTACGGGGGGACAGGGATCGCTTGGGACCTTC. The V call is TRBV11-2, the J call TRBJ1-2, with 9 nucleotides matching TRBD1. This CDR3 is built from 15 residues. Germline CDR1 SGHAT, CDR2 FQNNGV. Trimming at V came to 7 bases and at J to 14 bases, leaving 20 bases not matched to a gene.

This clonotype was observed a handful of times. The chain joins TRBV7-3 to TRBJ2-1, with 8 positions matching TRBD1. Germline loops: CDR1 SGHTA, CDR2 FQGTGA. With 5 bases clipped from V and 6 bases from J, the junction kept 9 bases outside the gene matches. The CDR3 spans 15 residues. The CDR3 spells CASSPTGAFVNEQFF. CDR3 DNA: TGTGCCAGCAGCCCGACAGGGGCGTTCGTCAATGAGCAGTTCTTC.

A remark on this clonotype: Just one base apart from a much larger clone, this may be a read error. The chain joins TRBV20-1 to TRBJ2-3, with D possibly being TRBD1 or TRBD2 (6 bases each). CDR1 is DFQATT, CDR2 SNEGSKA, per germline (reference sequence). This CDR3 is 16 amino acids long. V lost 3 bases and J 3 bases, leaving 19 bases between the germline ends. The CDR3 reads CSASPRQGTLTDTQYF. The CDR3 DNA follows: TGCAGTGCTAGCCCCCGGCAGGGGACTTTGACAGATACGCAGTATTTT.

This clonotype showed up just a few times. The J gene is TRBJ1-3, the V gene TRBV2; unclear D gene. CDR3 length equals 14 residues. The germline V and J ends were trimmed by 4 bases and 0 bases, with 7 bases remaining between them. Per the germline V gene, CDR1 is SNHLY and CDR2 is FYNNEI. As DNA, the CDR3 is TGTGCCAGCAGTGTCACTCCCTCTGGAAACACCATATATTTT. It yields the protein CASSVTPSGNTIYF.

A few counts support this clonotype. The chain is built from TRBV5-1 and TRBJ2-2; possibly TRBD1 for D (6 bases). CDR1 SGHRS and CDR2 YFSETQ come from the germline V gene. V was clipped by 2 bases and J by 3 bases, with 8 bases between them. The length of the CDR3 is 14 residues. The CDR3 loop is CASSFSGDTGELFF. The CDR3, as DNA: TGCGCCAGCAGCTTTTCAGGGGACACCGGGGAGCTGTTTTTT.

This clonotype appeared many times. DNA for the CDR3: TGCAGCGTGGGACAGGGGAGATTTGAAAAACTGTTTTTT. Translation gives CSVGQGRFEKLFF. The chain employs TRBV29-1 and TRBJ1-4; TRBD1 matches at 10 bases. Germline V CDR1 and CDR2: SQVTM, ANQGSEA. This CDR3 is 13 amino acids long. The junction had 5 bases not matched to a gene; V was cut back by 6 bases and J by 7 bases. Filled out from reference TRBV29-1 and TRBJ1-4, the complete variable domain reads SAVISQKPSRDICQRGTSLTIQCQVDSQVTMMFWYRQQPGQSLTLIATANQGSEATYESGFVIDKFPISRPNLTFSTLTVSNMSPEDSSIYLCSVGQGRFEKLFFGSGTQLSVL.

With regard to this clonotype: It may be a read error: a sequence one base away is much more abundant. The chain combines TRBV7-3 with TRBJ2-3; 10 nucleotides line up with TRBD2. The CDR3 runs 17 residues. In germline, CDR1 is SGHTA, CDR2 FQGTGA. With 1 base clipped from V and 0 bases from J, the junction kept 4 bases outside the gene matches. DNA of the CDR3: TGTGCCAGCAGCTTAATTCTGACTAGCGGGAGCACAGATACGCAGTATTTT. Residues: CASSLILTSGSTDTQYF.

This clonotype has a count of ten or more. This chain connects TRBV30 to TRBJ1-1, with TRBD1 as a possible D gene (5 bases). The germline V gene encodes CDR1 GTSNPN and CDR2 SVGIG (reference sequence). The CDR3 covers 13 residues. Trimming shortened V by 4 bases and J by 3 bases, and 12 bases separated the two germline ends. CDR3 in amino acids: CAWTGRDYTEAFF. In DNA form, the CDR3 reads TGTGCCTGGACAGGGAGGGATTACACTGAAGCTTTCTTT. Full variable domain (missing parts from reference TRBV30 and TRBJ1-1): SQTIHQWPATLVQPVGSPLSLECTVEGTSNPNLYWYRQAAGRGLQLLFYSVGIGQISSEVPQNLSASRPQDRQFILSSKKLLLSDSGFYLCAWTGRDYTEAFFGQGTRLTVV.

This chain joins TRBV6-2 or TRBV6-3 and TRBJ2-7; the match to TRBD2 covers 7 bases. Germline loops: CDR1 MNHEY, CDR2 SVGEGT. Trimming at V came to 6 bases and at J to 5 bases, leaving 19 bases not matched to a gene. CDR3 length: 17 residues. CDR3 sequence reads: CASSTSLAARRVHEQYF. CDR3 nucleotide sequence: TGTGCCAGCAGCACCTCCCTAGCGGCCCGGAGGGTCCACGAGCAGTACTTC.

In its sample, this clonotype ranks as medium-sized (0.01 to 0.1%). The V call is TRBV4-3, the J call TRBJ2-1, with D possibly TRBD2 on 5 matching bases. Germline V gene sequence: CDR1 LGHNA, CDR2 YSLEER. The CDR3 runs 16 residues. The V and J ends lost 1 base and 7 bases respectively, with 17 bases between them. This chain's CDR3 is CASSQVGEKVDNEQFF. The CDR3 DNA reads TGCGCCAGCAGCCAAGTTGGGGAGAAGGTGGATAATGAGCAGTTCTTC.

The chain links TRBV5-6 to TRBJ2-1; D may be TRBD1 or TRBD2 (5 bases each). CDR1 and CDR2 from the germline V gene are SGHDT and YYEEEE. The CDR3 sequence is 17 residues long. V dropped 5 bases and J dropped 4 bases, with 22 bases sitting between them. CDR3 sequence (DNA): TGTGCCAGCAGTCCTAGGGGCTCCCGAGGGGTTTACAATGAGCAGTTCTTC. This encodes CASSPRGSRGVYNEQFF.

The sample holds many counts of this clonotype. The genes are TRBV20-1 and TRBJ1-1, with TRBD1 matching 10 bases. J was trimmed by 7 bases and V by 3 bases; bases with no gene match: 5. Germline lookup yields CDR1 DFQATT and CDR2 SNEGSKA (reference sequence). The CDR3 is 13 residues long. DNA of the CDR3: TGCAGTGCTAGGGGGGGACAGGGGTTTGAAGCTTTCTTT. This gives the protein CSARGGQGFEAFF.

A few counts support this clonotype. The chain is built from TRBV12-3 or TRBV12-4 and TRBJ1-2, with TRBD1 as a possible D gene (5 bases). The CDR3 is 15 amino acids. Trimming shortened V by 6 bases and J by 1 base, and 15 bases separated the two germline ends. The CDR3 is CASRTTGEYNYGYTF. CDR3 DNA sequence: TGTGCCAGCAGGACAACGGGGGAGTATAACTATGGCTACACCTTC.

This clonotype has a count of ten or more. The V gene is TRBV20-1, the J gene TRBJ2-1; maybe TRBD2 (7 bases). V was pared by 1 base and J by 6 bases, with 13 bases between. The CDR3 has 14 residues. Germline-derived CDR1 and CDR2 are DFQATT and SNEGSKA (reference sequence). The CDR3: CSARVGAGANEQFF. DNA for the CDR3: TGCAGTGCTAGAGTGGGGGCGGGAGCCAATGAGCAGTTCTTC.

The chain recombines TRBV18 with TRBJ1-5; maybe TRBD1 (6 bases). V lost 3 bases and J 0 bases, leaving 12 bases between the germline ends. This CDR3 has 16 amino acids. The germline CDR1 and CDR2 sequences are KGHSH and LQKENI. The CDR3: CASSPGQQNSNQPQHF. CDR3 in DNA: TGTGCCAGCTCACCCGGACAGCAAAATAGCAATCAGCCCCAGCATTTT.

This clonotype was seen more than once but under ten times. The CDR3 loop is CASSTATGDGETQYF. The CDR3 region has the DNA TGTGCCAGCTCAACTGCGACGGGAGACGGAGAGACCCAGTACTTC. V usage is TRBV28 and J usage is TRBJ2-5, with a tentative D call TRBD2 (6 bases). The CDR3 spans 15 residues. Germline CDR1 MDHEN, CDR2 SYDVKM. Trimming stripped 8 bases from V and 4 bases from J, with 20 bases between. Filled out from reference TRBV28 and TRBJ2-5, the complete variable domain reads DVKVTQSSRYLVKRTGEKVFLECVQDMDHENMFWYRQDPGLGLRLIYFSYDVKMKEKGDIPEGYSVSREKKERFSLILESASTNQTSMYLCASSTATGDGETQYFGPGTRLLVL.

This clonotype was detected many times. V gene TRBV5-1 combines with J gene TRBJ2-1, with D perhaps TRBD1 (6 bases). The CDR3 runs 17 residues. CDR1 is SGHRS, CDR2 YFSETQ, per germline. V lost 0 bases and J lost 3, with 16 bases in between. The CDR3 sequence: CASSLELQGYGYNEQFF. The CDR3 DNA reads TGCGCCAGCAGCTTGGAGCTACAGGGATACGGCTACAATGAGCAGTTCTTC. The full variable domain, completed using reference TRBV5-1 and TRBJ2-1, is KAGVTQTPRYLIKTRGQQVTLSCSPISGHRSVSWYQQTPGQGLQFLFEYFSETQRNKGNFPGRFSGRQFSNSRSEMNVSTLELGDSALYLCASSLELQGYGYNEQFFGPGTRLTVL.

The V gene is TRBV6-1, the J gene TRBJ1-2; tentative D call: TRBD1 (5 bases). V was pared by 0 bases and J by 6 bases, with 14 bases between. Germline V gives CDR1 MNHNS, CDR2 SASEGT. The CDR3 totals 15 residues. The CDR3 region is CASSEAAGQWDGYTF. The CDR3, as DNA: TGTGCCAGCAGTGAAGCTGCGGGGCAGTGGGATGGCTACACCTTC.

This clonotype was counted at least ten times. The rearrangement uses TRBV7-9 and TRBJ1-1, with D unclear. Per germline, CDR1 SEHNR and CDR2 FQNEAQ (reference sequence). This CDR3 contains 12 residues. Trimming cost V 5 bases and J 4 bases, with 8 bases left between them. CDR3 coding DNA: TGTGCCAGCAGCCTACAAGTCACTGAAGCTTTCTTT. Encoded protein: CASSLQVTEAFF.

V and J are TRBV6-5 and TRBJ2-5, with TRBD1 matching over 8 bases. V shed 2 bases and J 2 bases; nucleotides not matched to a gene: 4. The CDR3 contains 15 residues. Germline V gene sequence: CDR1 MNHEY, CDR2 SVGAGI. In DNA, the CDR3 is TGTGCCAGCAGTTACGGACAGGGAGGACAAGAGACCCAGTACTTC. Translating it yields CASSYGQGGQETQYF.

Worth noting for this clonotype: The junction shows a germline mismatch at one end, possibly a read error. This chain links TRBV15 with TRBJ1-1; D call uncertain. Germline-derived CDR1 and CDR2 are LNHNV and YYDKDF (reference sequence). The CDR3 is 11 amino acids. The CDR3 sequence: CATRRGAEAFF. The CDR3 DNA follows: TGTGCCACCCGCAGAGGTGCGGAAGCGTTCTTT.

The chain combines TRBV28 with TRBJ1-1, with 11 bases identical to TRBD1. Germline-derived CDR1 and CDR2 are MDHEN and SYDVKM. There are 14 residues in the CDR3. V lost 4 bases and J lost 6; bases outside the gene matches: 4. This CDR3 is CASSWDRGIPEAFF. The DNA for the CDR3 is TGTGCCAGCAGTTGGGACAGGGGGATCCCTGAAGCTTTCTTT.

This clonotype was observed at least ten times. The chain employs TRBV20-1 and TRBJ1-5; tentative D call: TRBD1 (5 bases). Germline V CDR1 and CDR2: DFQATT, SNEGSKA (reference sequence). The CDR3 runs to 14 residues. Trimming cost V 3 bases and J 3 bases, with 12 bases left between them. CDR3 nucleotides: TGCAGTGCTAGGGGACCTGGACCCAATCAGCCCCAGCATTTT. Amino acids: CSARGPGPNQPQHF.

The J gene is TRBJ2-1, the V gene TRBV5-1; TRBD1 might be the D (6 bases). V shed 4 bases and J shed 7 bases, with 18 bases lying between them. Germline CDR1 and CDR2: SGHRS and YFSETQ. The CDR3 sequence is 15 residues long. The CDR3 bases are TGCGCCAGCAGCAGGCCTCCTAGCCAGGGGAATGAGCAGTTCTTC. Translated, it gives CASSRPPSQGNEQFF.

The CDR3 loop is CAIKRLNTGELFF. CDR3 sequence (DNA): TGTGCCATCAAACGACTGAACACCGGGGAGCTGTTTTTT. The V gene is TRBV10-3, the J gene TRBJ2-2; D ambiguous. The CDR3 totals 13 residues. V was shortened by 7 bases and J by 1 base, with 7 bases between the two germline ends. Germline V lookup: CDR1 ENHRY, CDR2 SYGVKD.

CDR3 DNA sequence: TGTGCCAGCAGTCATACTAGCGGGGGGATCTCCTACAATGAGCAGTTCTTC. Translation gives CASSHTSGGISYNEQFF. This chain links TRBV9 with TRBJ2-1, with 12 bases aligning to TRBD2. Germline assignment: CDR1 SGDLS and CDR2 YYNGEE. V trimming: 5 bases; J trimming: 0 bases; junction bases outside the gene matches: 6. The CDR3 is made up of 17 amino acids.